The clone carrying this TCR beta chain was detected a few times. Amplification of TCR beta CDR3 regions used RNA as the template. The TCR CDR3 first-round RT-PCR relied on the HTBI primer set. TCRdb fed the multiplex PCR reads into MiXCR, producing one record per CDR3 protein. The data show 600,000 or so distinct CDR3 sequences, with about a sixth seen just once and approximately 3.9% held by the top ten. Graves' hyperthyroidism is called stable when ophthalmopathy does not progress within 18 months. Researchers barred patients who had uncontrolled infection, other autoimmune disease, pregnancy or lactation. This record belongs to a study of T cells in Graves' hyperthyroidism and ophthalmopathy. Overall study: At initial diagnosis, before any treatment had begun, peripheral blood was obtained.

The sample was blood. This clonotype originated in a young woman with Graves' hyperthyroidism.

CDR3 region: CASSLGFRLAGVNEQFF. The DNA for the CDR3 is TGTGCCAGCAGCTTAGGCTTTAGGCTAGCGGGAGTCAATGAGCAGTTCTTC. This rearrangement joins TRBV7-2 to TRBJ2-1; TRBD2 matches 10 bases. The trim removed 1 base at V and 6 bases at J, leaving 9 bases unmatched. The V gene's germline CDR1 is SGHTA and CDR2 FQGNSA. The CDR3 is 17 residues long. The whole variable domain, filled in from reference TRBV7-2 and TRBJ2-1, reads GAGVSQSPSNKVTEKGKDVELRCDPISGHTALYWYRQSLGQGLEFLIYFQGNSAPDKSGLPSDRFSAERTGGSVSTLTIQRTQQEDSAVYLCASSLGFRLAGVNEQFFGPGTRLTVL.